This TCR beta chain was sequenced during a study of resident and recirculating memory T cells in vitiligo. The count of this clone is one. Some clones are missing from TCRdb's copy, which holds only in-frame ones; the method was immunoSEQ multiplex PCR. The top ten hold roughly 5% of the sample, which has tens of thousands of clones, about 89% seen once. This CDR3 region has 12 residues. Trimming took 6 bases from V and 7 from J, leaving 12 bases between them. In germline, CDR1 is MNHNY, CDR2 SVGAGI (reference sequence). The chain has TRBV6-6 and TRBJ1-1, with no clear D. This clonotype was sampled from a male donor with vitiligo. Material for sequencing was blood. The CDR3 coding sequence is TGTGCCAGCAGCCGCCGTGAGGGTGAAGCTTTCTTT. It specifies CASSRREGEAFF.